The 9 T cell receptor beta chains listed next were all sequenced from one sample in a study of CD8+ T cells in alopecia areata. Sequencing templates came from extracted RNA that was reverse transcribed into cDNA. Here immunoSEQ multiplex PCR was the method, and the copy in TCRdb shows in-frame clones only, minus some. The sample gives some 110,000 clones, none seen only once, and the top ten clones hold around a fifth. The sequenced sample was lesional skin. The source of these receptors is a C3H/HeJ mouse with alopecia areata. Mice of this strain are of MHC haplotype H2-k.

This clone has only a few counts. TCRdb gives a protein that differs at residue 12 from what the DNA encodes, so the protein here is translated from the DNA. The gene names given are mouse names. The read falls 3 residues short of the CDR3 end, and the missing part is taken from the germline J gene. This sequence joins TRBV1 and TRBJ1-6; 11 nucleotides line up with TRBD1. TRBJ1-6 is noted as an ORF with a role that remains uncertain. The CDR3 contains 15 residues. Trimming removed 4 bases from V and 8 bases from J; junction bases left unmatched: 4. Germline lookup yields CDR1 NSQYPW and CDR2 LRSPGD (reference sequence). This CDR3 is CTCSEGQGEDSPLYF. The CDR3 bases that were read are TGCACCTGCAGTGAGGGACAGGGGGAGGATTCGCCC.

About this clone: Each gene name is a mouse one. The read stops 4 residues short of the end of the CDR3; the missing end is completed from the germline J gene. V gene TRBV19 combines with J gene TRBJ2-7; perhaps TRBD2 as D (6 bases). The CDR3 extends over 13 amino acids. Germline assignment: CDR1 FNHDT and CDR2 SITEND (reference sequence). The DNA read from the CDR3 is TGTGCCAGCAGTATCTGGGGTCGATAT. Translation: CASSIWGRY. The complete CDR3 reads CASSIWGRYEQYF.

Turning to this clone: Germline and genes here are mouse. CDR3 DNA, as far as it was read: TGTGCTAGCAGTAGGAGGGACTGGCAAGAC. Translation gives CASSRRDWQD. The whole CDR3 is CASSRRDWQDTQYF. The chain carries TRBV17 and TRBJ2-5; TRBD2 matches 8 bases. Sequencing ends 4 residues short of the CDR3 end; the germline J gene provides the rest. The CDR3 covers 14 residues. The trim removed 3 bases at V and 3 bases at J, leaving 2 bases unmatched. Germline V gene lookup returns CDR1 MNHDT and CDR2 YYDKIL.

This clone was detected a few times. TCRdb and the translated DNA give different amino acids at residue 12; the protein presented here is the one translated from the DNA. Mouse gene names and germline throughout. The DNA ends 3 residues before the CDR3 does, and the rest of the CDR3 is filled in from the germline J gene. The rearrangement links TRBV1 to TRBJ1-6; no definite D call. TRBJ1-6 qualifies as an ORF whose function is uncertain. The V end was cut by 4 bases, the J end by 0 bases, with 7 bases between. CDR1 and CDR2 (germline): NSQYPW, LRSPGD (reference sequence). The CDR3 is 15 residues long. The CDR3 spells CTCSDSNSYNSPLYF. The CDR3 DNA, read in part, is TGCACCTGCAGTGACTCAAATTCCTATAATTCGCCC.

In regard to this clone: Gene names denote mouse genes. The covered CDR3 bases are TGTGCCAGCAGCTCCGGGACTGGGGTGGGGGCT. It translates to CASSSGTGVGA. The entire CDR3 reads CASSSGTGVGAEQFF. The chain links TRBV13-3 to TRBJ2-1; 10 bases map to TRBD2. The read comes to an end 4 residues before the CDR3 does, leaving the germline J gene to fill in the end. This CDR3 comprises 15 residues. Germline V lookup: CDR1 NNHDY, CDR2 SYVADS.

As concerns this clone: Gene labels here are mouse ones. The read ends 4 residues early relative to the CDR3; the germline J gene fills the gap. The chain carries TRBV13-3 and TRBJ2-1; 9 bases map to TRBD2. The CDR3 has 14 residues. CDR1 is NNHDY and CDR2 is SYVADS in the germline V gene. The CDR3 bases that were read are TGTGCCAGCAGTGATAGGCTGGGGGGGGCT. Residues: CASSDRLGGA. The CDR3 in full is CASSDRLGGAEQFF.

For this clone: The gene names here belong to mouse. The read gets to within 4 residues of the CDR3 end, and the germline J gene fills in the rest. This sequence joins TRBV5 and TRBJ1-4; tentatively, D is TRBD1 (6 bases). The CDR3 is 14 residues long. Germline CDR1 is LGHNA and CDR2 is YNLKQL (reference sequence). V lost 4 bases to trimming and J lost 2 bases, with 8 bases between them. CDR3 loop: CASSPGQSNERLFF. CDR3 DNA (partial): TGTGCCAGCAGCCCGGGACAATCCAACGAA.

In its sample, this clone was seen many times. Genes here carry mouse names. The read falls 4 residues short of the CDR3 end, and the missing part is taken from the germline J gene. The chain employs TRBV13-3 and TRBJ2-1; a possible D gene is TRBD1 (5 bases). Germline V CDR1 and CDR2: NNHDY, SYVADS. The length of the CDR3 is 12 residues. The CDR3 loop is CASRAGRAEQFF. The part of the CDR3 DNA that was read is TGTGCCAGCAGGGCAGGGAGAGCT.

In its sample, this clone was seen a few times. The genes and germline here are from mouse. The CDR3 end is not reached by the read, which stops 4 residues before it; the germline J gene fills it in. The chain uses TRBV13-3 and TRBJ2-7; 11 nucleotides match TRBD2. Germline V gene sequence: CDR1 NNHDY, CDR2 SYVADS. This CDR3 has 15 residues. The CDR3 DNA, read in part, is TGTGCCAGCAGTGTCCCAACTGGGGGGGCGGAT. This gives the protein CASSVPTGGAD. The entire CDR3 reads CASSVPTGGADEQYF.